The T cell receptor (beta chain) under discussion was sequenced for a study of blood T cell repertoires in COVID-19. Per the authors' pipeline: Estimated nucleated cell counts came from reference gene primer amplification. Sequencing was performed with immunoSEQ multiplex PCR; in TCRdb, only in-frame clones are kept and a portion is missing. Clonal size and the V and J genes are those of that table, whereas D and trimming came from the DNA. The data contain about 480,000 clones, roughly 90% of them singletons. Participants had their cohort set by participant-reported clinical history. CDR3 size: 16 residues. V lost 5 bases, J lost 5 bases, and 8 bases stayed unmatched. Germline loops: CDR1 SEHNR, CDR2 FQNEAQ (reference sequence).

Specimen: PBMCs or T cells enriched from blood (not recorded which). The clonotype was recovered from a woman in her thirties or forties who had recovered from COVID-19. This rearrangement joins TRBV7-9 to TRBJ2-5, with 13 bases aligning to TRBD2. The CDR3 loop is CASSQLGLAGRETQYF. As DNA, the CDR3 is TGTGCCAGCAGCCAACTGGGACTAGCGGGACGGGAGACCCAGTACTTC.